This T cell receptor beta chain was found in a study of blood T cell repertoires in COVID-19. CDR3 length: 16 amino acids. Germline V gene data show CDR1 as SGHAT and CDR2 as FQNNGV. V was pared by 1 base and J by 2 bases, with 14 bases between. Per the study methods: Scientists estimated how many nucleated cells there were by amplifying reference gene primers. Data came from immunoSEQ multiplex PCR; TCRdb stores just in-frame clones and leaves some out. Clone size and V and J calls were adopted from that table, with D and trimming inferred from the DNA. The table lists about 150,000 clones, 84% of them singletons.

This receptor was identified in a man aged 65 to 79 with acute or convalescent COVID-19. Material: peripheral blood. The chain carries TRBV11-2 and TRBJ2-5, with D perhaps TRBD2 (5 bases). The CDR3 DNA follows: TGTGCCAGCAGCTTAGGTAGGGCGGGCCGACAAGAGACCCAGTACTTC. Translating gives CASSLGRAGRQETQYF.